This TCR beta chain emerged from a study of patients and donors after allogeneic stem cell transplantation. CDR3 length: 13 amino acids. Looked up from germline, CDR1 is MDHEN and CDR2 is SYDVKM. V was shortened by 8 bases and J by 2 bases, with 12 bases between the two germline ends. TCRdb re-analysed the RT-PCR reads in MiXCR, keeping a single row per CDR3 protein. The sample lists about 200,000 distinct CDR3 sequences, around 41% occurring once. This chain links TRBV28 with TRBJ1-2; TRBD1 is a possible D gene (6 bases). The material sequenced was blood, either unsorted or a sorted T cell fraction (not recorded which). The sequence derives from a human donor who was either an allogeneic HSCT recipient or a stem cell or donor lymphocyte infusion donor (not recorded which). It is not recorded whose cells these are; they may come from a transplant donor. CDR3 loop: CASHETGNYGYTF. The CDR3 DNA sequence: TGTGCCAGCCATGAGACAGGAAACTATGGCTACACCTTC.